This TCR beta chain emerged from a study of blood T cell repertoires in COVID-19. On the study more broadly: Spain, Italy and the United States supplied samples that represented acute and convalescent COVID-19.

Sequencing was performed with immunoSEQ multiplex PCR; in TCRdb, only in-frame clones are kept and a portion is missing. The sample has 59,000 or so clones, more than 75% seen once. The ends lost 4 bases at V and 9 bases at J; junction bases unmatched: 13. The CDR3 consists of 16 residues. Germline loops: CDR1 MGHRA, CDR2 YSYEKL. This TCR came from a human donor in a cohort sampled during active COVID-19. Sequencing input: peripheral blood. This sequence joins TRBV4-1 and TRBJ2-1; the match to TRBD2 covers 9 bases. CDR3 in DNA: TGCGCCAGCAGCCCTAAGGGGGTAGCGGGAGAGGTTGAGCAGTTCTTC. This gives the protein CASSPKGVAGEVEQFF.